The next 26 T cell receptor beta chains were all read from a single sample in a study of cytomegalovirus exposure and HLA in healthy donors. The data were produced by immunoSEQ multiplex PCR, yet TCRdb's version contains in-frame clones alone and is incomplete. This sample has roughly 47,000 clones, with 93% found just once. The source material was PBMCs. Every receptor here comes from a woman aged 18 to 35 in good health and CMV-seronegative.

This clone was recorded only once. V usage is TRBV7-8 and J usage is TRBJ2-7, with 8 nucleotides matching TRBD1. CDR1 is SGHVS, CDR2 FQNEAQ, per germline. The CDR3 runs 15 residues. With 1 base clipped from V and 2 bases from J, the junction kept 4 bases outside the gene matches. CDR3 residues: CASSLGQGPTYEQYF. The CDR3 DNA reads TGTGCCAGCAGCTTAGGACAGGGGCCAACCTACGAGCAGTACTTC.

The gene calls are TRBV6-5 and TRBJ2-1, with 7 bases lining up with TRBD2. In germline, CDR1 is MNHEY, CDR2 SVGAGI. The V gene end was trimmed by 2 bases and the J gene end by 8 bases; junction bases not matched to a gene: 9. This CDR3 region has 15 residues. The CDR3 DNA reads TGTGCCAGCAGTTACGGGGCGGGAGAGGTGGATGAGCAGTTCTTC. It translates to CASSYGAGEVDEQFF.

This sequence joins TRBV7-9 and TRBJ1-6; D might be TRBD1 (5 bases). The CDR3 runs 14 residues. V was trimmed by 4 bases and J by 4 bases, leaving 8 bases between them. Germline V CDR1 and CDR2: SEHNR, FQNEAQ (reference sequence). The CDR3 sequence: CASSSTGYNSPLHF. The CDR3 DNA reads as TGTGCCAGCAGCTCCACAGGTTATAATTCACCCCTCCACTTT.

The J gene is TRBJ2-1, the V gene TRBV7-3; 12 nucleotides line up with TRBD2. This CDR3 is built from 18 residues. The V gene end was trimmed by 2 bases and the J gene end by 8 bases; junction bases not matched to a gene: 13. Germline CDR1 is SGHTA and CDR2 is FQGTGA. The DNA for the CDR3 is TGTGCCAGCAGCTTAGGTGGACTAGCGGGGCAATCAGCAGATGAGCAGTTCTTC. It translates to CASSLGGLAGQSADEQFF.

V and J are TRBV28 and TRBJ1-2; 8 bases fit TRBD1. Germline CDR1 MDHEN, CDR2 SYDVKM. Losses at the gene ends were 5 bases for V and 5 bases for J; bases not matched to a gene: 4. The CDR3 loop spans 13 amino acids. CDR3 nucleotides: TGTGCCAGCAGTCCGACAGGGGTGTATGGCTACACCTTC. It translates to CASSPTGVYGYTF.

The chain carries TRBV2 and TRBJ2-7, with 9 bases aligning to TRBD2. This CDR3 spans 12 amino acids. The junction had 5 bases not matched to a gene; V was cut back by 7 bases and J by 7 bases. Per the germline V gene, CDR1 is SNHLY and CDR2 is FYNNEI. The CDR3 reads CASIAGGGEQYF. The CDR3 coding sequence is TGTGCCAGCATCGCGGGAGGGGGGGAGCAGTACTTC.

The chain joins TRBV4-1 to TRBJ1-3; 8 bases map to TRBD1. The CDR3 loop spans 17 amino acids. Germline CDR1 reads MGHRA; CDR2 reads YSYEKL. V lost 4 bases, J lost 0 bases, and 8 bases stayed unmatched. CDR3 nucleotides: TGCGCCAGCAGCCCAGGACAGGGAATGGGCTCTGGAAACACCATATATTTT. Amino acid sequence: CASSPGQGMGSGNTIYF.

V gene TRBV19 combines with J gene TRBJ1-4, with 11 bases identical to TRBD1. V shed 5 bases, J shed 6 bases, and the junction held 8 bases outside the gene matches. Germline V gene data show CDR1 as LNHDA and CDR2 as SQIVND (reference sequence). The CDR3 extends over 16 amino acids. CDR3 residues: CASSVLPGQGDEKLFF. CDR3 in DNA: TGTGCCAGTAGTGTCCTCCCGGGACAGGGGGATGAAAAACTGTTTTTT.

The CDR3 reads CASITGYTEAFF. The CDR3 region has the DNA TGTGCCAGCATCACAGGATACACTGAAGCTTTCTTT. The V gene is TRBV6-1, the J gene TRBJ1-1; D might be TRBD1 (5 bases). The CDR3 is 12 residues long. V shed 7 bases and J shed 3 bases, with 9 bases lying between them. CDR1 and CDR2 from the germline V gene are MNHNS and SASEGT.

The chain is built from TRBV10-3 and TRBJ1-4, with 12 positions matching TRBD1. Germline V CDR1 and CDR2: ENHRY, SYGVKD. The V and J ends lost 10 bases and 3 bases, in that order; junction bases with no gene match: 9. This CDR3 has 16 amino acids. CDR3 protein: CATSRGQGAANEKLFF. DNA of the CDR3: TGTGCCACATCGAGGGGACAGGGGGCGGCTAATGAAAAACTGTTTTTT.

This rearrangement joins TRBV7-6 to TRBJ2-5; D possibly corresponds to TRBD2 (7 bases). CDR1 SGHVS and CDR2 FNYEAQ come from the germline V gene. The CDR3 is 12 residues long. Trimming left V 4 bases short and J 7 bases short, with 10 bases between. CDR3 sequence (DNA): TGTGCCAGCAGCTGGGAGGGGGGGACCCAGTACTTC. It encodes CASSWEGGTQYF.

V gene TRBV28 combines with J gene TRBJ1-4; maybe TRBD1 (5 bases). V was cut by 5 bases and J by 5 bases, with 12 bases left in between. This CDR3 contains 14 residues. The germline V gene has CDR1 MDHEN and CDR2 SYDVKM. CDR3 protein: CASSPGQLNEKLFF. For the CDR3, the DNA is TGTGCCAGCAGTCCCGGACAACTAAATGAAAAACTGTTTTTT.

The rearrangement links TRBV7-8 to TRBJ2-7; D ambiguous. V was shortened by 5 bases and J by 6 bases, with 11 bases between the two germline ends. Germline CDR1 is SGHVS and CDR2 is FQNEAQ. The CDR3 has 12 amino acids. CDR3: CASSVSSFEQYF. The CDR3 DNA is TGTGCCAGCAGCGTGTCTAGTTTCGAGCAGTACTTC.

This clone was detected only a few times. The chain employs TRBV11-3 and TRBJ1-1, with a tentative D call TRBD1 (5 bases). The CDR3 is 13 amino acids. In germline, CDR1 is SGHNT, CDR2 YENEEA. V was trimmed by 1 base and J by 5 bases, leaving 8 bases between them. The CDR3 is CASSLAGGTEAFF. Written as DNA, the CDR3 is TGTGCCAGCAGCTTAGCCGGGGGTACTGAAGCTTTCTTT.

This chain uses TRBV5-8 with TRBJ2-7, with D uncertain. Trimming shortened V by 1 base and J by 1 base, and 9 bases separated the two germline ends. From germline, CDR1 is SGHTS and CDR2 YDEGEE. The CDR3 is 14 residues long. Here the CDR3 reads CASSLFGRSYEQYF. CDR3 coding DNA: TGTGCCAGCAGCTTGTTCGGCAGGTCCTACGAGCAGTACTTC.

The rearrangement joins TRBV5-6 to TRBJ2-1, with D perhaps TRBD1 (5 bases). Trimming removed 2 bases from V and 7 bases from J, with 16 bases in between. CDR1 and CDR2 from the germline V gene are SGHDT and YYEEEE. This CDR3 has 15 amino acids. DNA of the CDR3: TGTGCCAGCAGCTTCCTGGCAGGGCAGTGGAATGAGCAGTTCTTC. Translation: CASSFLAGQWNEQFF. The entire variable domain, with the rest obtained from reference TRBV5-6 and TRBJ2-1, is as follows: DAGVTQSPTHLIKTRGQQVTLRCSPKSGHDTVSWYQQALGQGPQFIFQYYEEEERQRGNFPDRFSGHQFPNYSSELNVNALLLGDSALYLCASSFLAGQWNEQFFGPGTRLTVL.

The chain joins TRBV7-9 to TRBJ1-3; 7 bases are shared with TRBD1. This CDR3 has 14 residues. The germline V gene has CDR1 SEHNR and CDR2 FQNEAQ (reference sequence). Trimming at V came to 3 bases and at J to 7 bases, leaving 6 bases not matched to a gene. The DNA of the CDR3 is TGTGCCAGCAGCTTTTCCACACAGGGGAACACCATATATTTT. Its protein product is CASSFSTQGNTIYF.

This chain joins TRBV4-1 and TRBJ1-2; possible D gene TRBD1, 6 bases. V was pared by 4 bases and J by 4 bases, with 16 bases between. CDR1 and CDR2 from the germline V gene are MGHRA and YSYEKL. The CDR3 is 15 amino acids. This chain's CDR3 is CASSPSRGQFYGYTF. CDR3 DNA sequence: TGCGCCAGCAGCCCATCCAGAGGACAGTTCTATGGCTACACCTTC.

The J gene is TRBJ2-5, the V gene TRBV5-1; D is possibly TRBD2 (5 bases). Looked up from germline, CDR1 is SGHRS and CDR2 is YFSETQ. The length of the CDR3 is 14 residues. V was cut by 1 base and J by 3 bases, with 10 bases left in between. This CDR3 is CASSLFPGEETQYF. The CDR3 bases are TGCGCCAGCAGCTTGTTCCCCGGGGAAGAGACCCAGTACTTC. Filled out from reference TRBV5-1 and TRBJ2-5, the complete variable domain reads KAGVTQTPRYLIKTRGQQVTLSCSPISGHRSVSWYQQTPGQGLQFLFEYFSETQRNKGNFPGRFSGRQFSNSRSEMNVSTLELGDSALYLCASSLFPGEETQYFGPGTRLLVL.

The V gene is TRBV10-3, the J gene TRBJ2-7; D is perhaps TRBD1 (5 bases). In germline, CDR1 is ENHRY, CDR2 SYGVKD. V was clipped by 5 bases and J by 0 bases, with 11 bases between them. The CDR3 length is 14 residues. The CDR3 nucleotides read TGTGCCATCAGTTCTACGACAGACTCCTACGAGCAGTACTTC. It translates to CAISSTTDSYEQYF.

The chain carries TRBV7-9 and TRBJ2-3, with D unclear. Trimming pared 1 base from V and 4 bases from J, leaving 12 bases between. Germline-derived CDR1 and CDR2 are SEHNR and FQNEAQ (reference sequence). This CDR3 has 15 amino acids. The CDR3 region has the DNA TGTGCCAGCAGCTTAGTTGGAGCCGTGTCAGATACGCAGTATTTT. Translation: CASSLVGAVSDTQYF.

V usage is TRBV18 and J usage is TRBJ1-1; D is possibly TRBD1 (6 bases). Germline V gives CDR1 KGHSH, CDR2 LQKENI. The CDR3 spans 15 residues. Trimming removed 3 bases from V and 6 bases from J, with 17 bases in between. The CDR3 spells CASSPPNRERAEAFF. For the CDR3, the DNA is TGTGCCAGCTCACCCCCAAACAGGGAGAGGGCTGAAGCTTTCTTT.

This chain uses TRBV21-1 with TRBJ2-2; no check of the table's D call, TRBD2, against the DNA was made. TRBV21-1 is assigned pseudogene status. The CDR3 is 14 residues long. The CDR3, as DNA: TGTGCCAGCAGCAACAGGGGACTACCCGGGGAGCTGTTTTTT. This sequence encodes CASSNRGLPGELFF.

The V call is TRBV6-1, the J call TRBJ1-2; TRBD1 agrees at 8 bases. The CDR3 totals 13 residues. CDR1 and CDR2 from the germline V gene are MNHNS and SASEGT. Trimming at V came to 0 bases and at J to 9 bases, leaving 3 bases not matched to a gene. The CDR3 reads CASSEADRGRYTF. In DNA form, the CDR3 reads TGTGCCAGCAGTGAAGCTGACAGGGGTCGCTACACCTTC.

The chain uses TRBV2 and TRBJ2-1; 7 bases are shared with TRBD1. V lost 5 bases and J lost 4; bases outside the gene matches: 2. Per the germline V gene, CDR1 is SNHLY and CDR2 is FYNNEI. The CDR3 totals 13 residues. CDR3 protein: CASSPDRYNEQFF. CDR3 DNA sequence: TGTGCCAGCAGTCCGGACAGGTACAATGAGCAGTTCTTC.

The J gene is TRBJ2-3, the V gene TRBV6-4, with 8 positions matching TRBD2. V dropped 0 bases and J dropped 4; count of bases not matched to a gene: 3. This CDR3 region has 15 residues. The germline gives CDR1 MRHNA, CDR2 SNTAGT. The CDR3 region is CASSDSAGGADTQYF. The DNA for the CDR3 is TGTGCCAGCAGTGACTCCGCGGGAGGAGCAGATACGCAGTATTTT.